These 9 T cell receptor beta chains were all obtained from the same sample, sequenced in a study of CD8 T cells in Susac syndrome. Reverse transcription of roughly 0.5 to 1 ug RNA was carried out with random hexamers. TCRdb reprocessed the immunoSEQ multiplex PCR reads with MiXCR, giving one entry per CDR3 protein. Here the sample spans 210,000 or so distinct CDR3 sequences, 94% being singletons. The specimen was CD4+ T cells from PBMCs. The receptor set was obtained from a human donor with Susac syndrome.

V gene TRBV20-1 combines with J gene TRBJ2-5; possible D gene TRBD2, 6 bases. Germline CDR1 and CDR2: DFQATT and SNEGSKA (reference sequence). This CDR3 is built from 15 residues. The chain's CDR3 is CSLSSPRGAQETQYF. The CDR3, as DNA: TGCAGCCTATCCAGCCCTCGCGGGGCCCAAGAGACCCAGTACTTC.

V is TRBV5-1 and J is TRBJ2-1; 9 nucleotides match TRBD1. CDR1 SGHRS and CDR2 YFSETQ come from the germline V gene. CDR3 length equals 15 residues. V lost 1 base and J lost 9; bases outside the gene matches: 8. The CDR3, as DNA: TGCGCCAGCAGCTTGAGGGCAACAGGGGGCAGTGAGCAGTTCTTC. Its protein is CASSLRATGGSEQFF.

The CDR3 DNA reads TGCAGTGCTAGCCCCTGGGGACGGGGGGATCAAGAGACCCAGTACTTC. It specifies CSASPWGRGDQETQYF. The rearrangement links TRBV20-1 to TRBJ2-5; 7 nucleotides agree with TRBD2. The germline V gene has CDR1 DFQATT and CDR2 SNEGSKA (reference sequence). Germline trimming cut 3 bases from V and 2 bases from J; bases unmatched to any gene: 12. This CDR3 has 16 residues.

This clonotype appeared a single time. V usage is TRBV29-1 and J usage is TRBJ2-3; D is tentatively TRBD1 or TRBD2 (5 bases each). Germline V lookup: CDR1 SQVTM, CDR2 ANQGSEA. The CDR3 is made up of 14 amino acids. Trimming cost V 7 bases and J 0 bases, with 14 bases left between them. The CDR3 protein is CSARDRVSTDTQYF. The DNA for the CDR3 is TGCAGCGCTCGGGACCGAGTTAGCACAGATACGCAGTATTTT.

The CDR3 here is CAISESSAATGEQFF. The CDR3 DNA follows: TGTGCCATCAGTGAGTCAAGTGCGGCTACTGGAGAGCAGTTCTTC. This chain connects TRBV10-3 to TRBJ2-1; no clear D gene. CDR3 length: 15 amino acids. The V end lost 0 bases, the J end lost 10 bases, and 16 bases lay between the germline ends. Germline values: CDR1 ENHRY, CDR2 SYGVKD.

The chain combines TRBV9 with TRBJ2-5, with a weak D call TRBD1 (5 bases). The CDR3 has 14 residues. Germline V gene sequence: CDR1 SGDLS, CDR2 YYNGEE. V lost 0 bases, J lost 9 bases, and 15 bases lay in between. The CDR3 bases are TGTGCCAGCAGCGTAGCAGAGACAGTGGGGTCCCAGTACTTC. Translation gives CASSVAETVGSQYF.

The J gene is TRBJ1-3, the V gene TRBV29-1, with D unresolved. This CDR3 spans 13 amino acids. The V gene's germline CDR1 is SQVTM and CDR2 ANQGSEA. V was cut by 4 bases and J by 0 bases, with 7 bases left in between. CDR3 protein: CSVGTVSGNTIYF. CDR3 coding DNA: TGCAGCGTTGGGACTGTCTCTGGAAACACCATATATTTT.

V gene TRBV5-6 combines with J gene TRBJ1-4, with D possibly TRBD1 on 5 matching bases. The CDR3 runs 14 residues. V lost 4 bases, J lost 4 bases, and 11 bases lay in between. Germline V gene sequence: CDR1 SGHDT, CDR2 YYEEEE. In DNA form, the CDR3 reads TGTGCCAGCAGCCTCGACAGAGATAATGAAAAACTGTTTTTT. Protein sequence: CASSLDRDNEKLFF.

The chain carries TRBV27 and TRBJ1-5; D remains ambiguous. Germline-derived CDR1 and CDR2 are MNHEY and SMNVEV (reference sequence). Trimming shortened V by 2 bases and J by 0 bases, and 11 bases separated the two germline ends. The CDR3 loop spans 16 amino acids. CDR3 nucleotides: TGTGCCAGCAGTTTAAGCATTCTAACTAGCAATCAGCCCCAGCATTTT. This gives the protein CASSLSILTSNQPQHF.